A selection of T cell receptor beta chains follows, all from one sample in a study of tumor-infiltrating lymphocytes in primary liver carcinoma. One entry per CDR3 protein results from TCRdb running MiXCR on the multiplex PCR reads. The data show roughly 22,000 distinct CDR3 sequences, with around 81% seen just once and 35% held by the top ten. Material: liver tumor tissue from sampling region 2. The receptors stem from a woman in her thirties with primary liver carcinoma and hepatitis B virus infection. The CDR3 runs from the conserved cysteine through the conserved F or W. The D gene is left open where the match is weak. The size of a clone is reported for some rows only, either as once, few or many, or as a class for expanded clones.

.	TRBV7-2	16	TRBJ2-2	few	TGTGCCAGCAGCTTAGGAGGGAGAGGGTTTACCGGGGAGCTGTTTTTT	CASSLGGRGFTGELFF
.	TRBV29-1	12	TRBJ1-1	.	TGTAGCGTCGAGGCAGGGAGTACTGAAGCTTTCTTT	CSVEAGSTEAFF
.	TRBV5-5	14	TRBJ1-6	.	TGTACCAGCAGCTTGGACGCCAGTAATTCACCCCTCCATTTT	CTSSLDASNSPLHF
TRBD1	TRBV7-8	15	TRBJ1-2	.	TGTGCCAGCAGTTTATACAGGGGGGTCCTCTATGGCTACACCTTC	CASSLYRGVLYGYTF
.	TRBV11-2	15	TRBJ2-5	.	TGTGCCTGCAGCTTTTTGACGACAGCCGCTGAGACCCAATATTTC	CACSFLTTAAETQYF
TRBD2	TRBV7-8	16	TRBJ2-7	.	TGTGCCAAGAGCTTAATCCCGGGACTAGCGGACAATGAGCAGTACTTC	CAKSLIPGLADNEQYF
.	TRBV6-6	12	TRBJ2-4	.	TGTGACAGCAGCCACTTCAAAAACATTCAGTATTTC	CDSSHFKNIQYF
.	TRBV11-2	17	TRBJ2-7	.	TGTGCCAGCAGTATCACAGGAGGGGGCTCTTGGACCTACGAGCAGTACTTC	CASSITGGGSWTYEQYF
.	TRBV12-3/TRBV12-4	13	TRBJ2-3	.	TGTGCCTGCAGTTATCAATACACAGATACGCAGTATTTC	CACSYQYTDTQYF
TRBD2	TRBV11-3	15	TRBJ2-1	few	TGTAACAGCAGCCGACTAGCGGGGGGGGGGTATGAGCAGTTCTTT	CNSSRLAGGGYEQFF
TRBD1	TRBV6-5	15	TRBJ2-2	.	TGTGCCAGCAGTGGGCGGACAGGGTTCACCAGGGAGCTGTTTTTT	CASSGRTGFTRELFF
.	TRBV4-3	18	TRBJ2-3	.	TGCGCCAACAGCCAGTCGGTCGGGTTGGGTGATCCCGATGATACGCAGTATTTT	CANSQSVGLGDPDDTQYF
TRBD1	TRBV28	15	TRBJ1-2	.	TGTGCCAGCATCCAAGGACAGGGGGCTAACTATAGATGCACCTTC	CASIQGQGANYRCTF
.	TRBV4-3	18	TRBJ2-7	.	TGCGCCAGCAGCCGAGCTACGACGGGGAGTCACATTAGCTACGAGCAGTACTTC	CASSRATTGSHISYEQYF
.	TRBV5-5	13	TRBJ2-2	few	TGTGCCAGCAGCCAACATACCGCCGGGGAGCTGTTTTTT	CASSQHTAGELFF
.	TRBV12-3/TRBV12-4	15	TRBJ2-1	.	TGTGCCAGCAGCCTCTCCGGGACTGGCGGACCTGAGCAGTTCTTC	CASSLSGTGGPEQFF
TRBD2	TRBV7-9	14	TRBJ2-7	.	TGTGCCACTAGCTCGGGAGGCCTCTCCTACGGGCAGTACTTC	CATSSGGLSYGQYF
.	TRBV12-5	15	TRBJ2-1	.	TGTGCTAGTGGGACCGTGACTACTCTTATGGATGAGCAGTTCTTT	CASGTVTTLMDEQFF
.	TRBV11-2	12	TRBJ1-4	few	TGTACCAGCAGTCCATGGGGGGGAAAACTGTTTTTT	CTSSPWGGKLFF
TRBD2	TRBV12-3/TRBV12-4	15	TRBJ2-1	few	TGTGACAGCAGCCTGTCAAGGACTAGCGGACTTGAGCAGTTCTTC	CDSSLSRTSGLEQFF
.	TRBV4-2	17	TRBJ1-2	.	TGTGCCAGCAGCCAAGTTTCACTAGGCCAACGAAGCTATGGCTATATCTTC	CASSQVSLGQRSYGYIF
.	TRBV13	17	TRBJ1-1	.	TGTGTCAGCGGCTTAGGAGGGTTTGGTATTGGGGGCACTGAAGATTTCTTT	CVSGLGGFGIGGTEDFF
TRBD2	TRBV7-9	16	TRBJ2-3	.	TGTGCCACCAGCTTCAGGACTAGCAGGAGTTCAAATACGCGGTATTTT	CATSFRTSRSSNTRYF
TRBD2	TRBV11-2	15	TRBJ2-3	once	TGTGCCAACAGTTCGGGACTAGCGGGACCAGATACGCAGTATTTT	CANSSGLAGPDTQYF
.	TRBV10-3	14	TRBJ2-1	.	TGTGCCATCAGTTTCACGTCGACCCGGGATGAGCAGTTCTTC	CAISFTSTRDEQFF
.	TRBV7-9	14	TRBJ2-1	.	TGTGCCAGCAGTTCTGATGGCAATAACAATGAGCAGTTCTTC	CASSSDGNNNEQFF
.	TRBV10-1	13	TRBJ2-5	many	TGCGCCAGCAGTGAGGAAGGCCAAGAGACCCAGTACTTC	CASSEEGQETQYF
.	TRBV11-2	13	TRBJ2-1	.	TGTGCCAGCAACTTAAATGATGCCTATGAACAGTTCTTC	CASNLNDAYEQFF
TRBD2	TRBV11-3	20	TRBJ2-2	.	TGTGCCAGCAGCTTACGCCGGAGTAGCGGGAGGGCCGTAAAGGGCGGGGAGCTGTTCTTT	CASSLRRSSGRAVKGGELFF
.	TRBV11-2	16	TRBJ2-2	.	TGTGTCAGCAGCTTAGAAAGACGAAGAAACACCGGGGAGCTGTTGTTT	CVSSLERRRNTGELLF
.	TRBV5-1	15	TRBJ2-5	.	TGCGCCATCAGCTCAGACAGAGTTGGACAAGAGACCCAGGACTTC	CAISSDRVGQETQDF
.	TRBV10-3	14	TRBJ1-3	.	TGTGCAATCAGTGAGTCAGTTCCTGGAAGCACCTTATATTTT	CAISESVPGSTLYF
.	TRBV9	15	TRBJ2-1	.	TGTGCCAGCAGCGTAGACTCTAACCTCTACAGTGAGCAGTTCTTC	CASSVDSNLYSEQFF
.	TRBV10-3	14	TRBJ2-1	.	TGTGCCATCAATCCCACGGCTACCCGGGATGAGCTGTTCTTC	CAINPTATRDELFF
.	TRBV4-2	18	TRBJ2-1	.	TGTGCCAGCAGCCAAGTAGTGAGCGTCTGGAGCTCATACAATGAGCAGTTCTTC	CASSQVVSVWSSYNEQFF
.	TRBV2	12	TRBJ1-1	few	TGTGACAGCAAACCTTTGGCGAGTGAAGCTCTCTTT	CDSKPLASEALF
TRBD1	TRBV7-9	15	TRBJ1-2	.	TGTGCCAGCAGCCGCGACATGGACAGGGCTGGAGGCTACACTTTC	CASSRDMDRAGGYTF
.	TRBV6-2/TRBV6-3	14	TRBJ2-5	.	TGTGTCAGCGGTTACGGCCCGGTCGAGCGAACCCAGTACTTC	CVSGYGPVERTQYF
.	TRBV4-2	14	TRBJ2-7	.	TGTGCCAGCAGCTTAGGGCCCTATGTTTACGATCAGCACTTC	CASSLGPYVYDQHF
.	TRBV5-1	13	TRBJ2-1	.	TGCGCCAACAGCTTGGCCGGGGGCAATGAGGAGTTCTTC	CANSLAGGNEEFF
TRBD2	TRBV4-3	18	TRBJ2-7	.	TGCGCCAGCAGCCAAGCTGTGACGGGGGGTCACGCTAGTTACGAGCAATACTTC	CASSQAVTGGHASYEQYF
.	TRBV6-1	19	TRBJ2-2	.	TGTGCCAGCAGTGAAACCCTTCCCGGGGGTGCCGCGAACACCAGGAAGCTGTTTTTT	CASSETLPGGAANTRKLFF
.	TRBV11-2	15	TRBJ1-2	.	TGTGCCAGCAGCCTAGATGGGATGGCAAGGAAAGGCTACACCTTC	CASSLDGMARKGYTF
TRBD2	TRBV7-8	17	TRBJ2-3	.	TGTGCCAGCAGCGTCACCACTAGCGGGAATAGAAAAAATACGCAGTATTTT	CASSVTTSGNRKNTQYF
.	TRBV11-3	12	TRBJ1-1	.	TGTGCAATCAGGGAAGGGAACACTAAAGCTTTCTTT	CAIREGNTKAFF
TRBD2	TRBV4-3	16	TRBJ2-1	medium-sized	TGCGCCAGCAGCCAAGATTGGGACTACGCCTACAATGAGCAGTTCTTC	CASSQDWDYAYNEQFF
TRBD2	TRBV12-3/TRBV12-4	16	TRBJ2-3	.	TGTGCCAGCAGTTTTTCCACGGGACTAGGGACGGATAAGCAGTATTTT	CASSFSTGLGTDKQYF
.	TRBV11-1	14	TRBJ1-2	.	TGTGCCAGCAGCTTTTCAGCGTCCTTGGGAGGCTACATCTTC	CASSFSASLGGYIF